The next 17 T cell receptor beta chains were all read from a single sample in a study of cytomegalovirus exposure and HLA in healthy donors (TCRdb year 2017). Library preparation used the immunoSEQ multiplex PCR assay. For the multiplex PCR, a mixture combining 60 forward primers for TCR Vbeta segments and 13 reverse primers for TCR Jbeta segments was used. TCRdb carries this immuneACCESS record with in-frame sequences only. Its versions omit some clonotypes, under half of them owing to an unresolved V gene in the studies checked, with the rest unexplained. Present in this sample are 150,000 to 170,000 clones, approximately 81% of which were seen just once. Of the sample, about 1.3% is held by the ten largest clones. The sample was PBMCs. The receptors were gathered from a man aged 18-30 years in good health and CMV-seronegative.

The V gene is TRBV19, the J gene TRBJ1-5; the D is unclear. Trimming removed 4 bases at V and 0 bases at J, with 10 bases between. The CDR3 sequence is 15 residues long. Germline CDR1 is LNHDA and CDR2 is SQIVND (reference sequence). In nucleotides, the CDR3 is TGTGCCAGTAGTACCCTGCGGGATAGCAATCAGCCCCAGCATTTT. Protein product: CASSTLRDSNQPQHF.

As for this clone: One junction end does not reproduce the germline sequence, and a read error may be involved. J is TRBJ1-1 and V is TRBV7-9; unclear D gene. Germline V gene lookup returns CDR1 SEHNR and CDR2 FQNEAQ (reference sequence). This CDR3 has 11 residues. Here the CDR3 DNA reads TGTTCCAGCAGCTTAGCCCTCGGGGCTTTCTTT. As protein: CSSSLALGAFF.

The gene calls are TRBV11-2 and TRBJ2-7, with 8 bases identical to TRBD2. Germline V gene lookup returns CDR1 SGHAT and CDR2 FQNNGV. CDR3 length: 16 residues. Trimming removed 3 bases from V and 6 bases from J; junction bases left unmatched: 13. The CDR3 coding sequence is TGTGCCAGCAGCTTGGCCCCGGGACTAGGGCCCTCCGAGCAGTACTTC. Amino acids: CASSLAPGLGPSEQYF. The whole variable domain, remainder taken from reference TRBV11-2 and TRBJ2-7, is EAGVAQSPRYKIIEKRQSVAFWCNPISGHATLYWYQQILGQGPKLLIQFQNNGVVDDSQLPKDRFSAERLKGVDSTLKIQPAKLEDSAVYLCASSLAPGLGPSEQYFGPGTRLTVT.

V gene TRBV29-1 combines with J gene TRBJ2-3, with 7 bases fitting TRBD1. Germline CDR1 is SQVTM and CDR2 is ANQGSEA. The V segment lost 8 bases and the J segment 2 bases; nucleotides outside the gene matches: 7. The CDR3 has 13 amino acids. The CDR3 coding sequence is TGCAGCACGAGGGGGCCGGACACAGATACGCAGTATTTT. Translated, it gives CSTRGPDTDTQYF.

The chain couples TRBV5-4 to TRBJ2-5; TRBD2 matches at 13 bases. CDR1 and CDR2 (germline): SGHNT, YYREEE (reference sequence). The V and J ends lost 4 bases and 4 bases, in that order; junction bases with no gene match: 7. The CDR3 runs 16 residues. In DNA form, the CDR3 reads TGTGCCAGCAGCAACCGACTAGCGGGAGGAGGAGAGACCCAGTACTTC. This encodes CASSNRLAGGGETQYF.

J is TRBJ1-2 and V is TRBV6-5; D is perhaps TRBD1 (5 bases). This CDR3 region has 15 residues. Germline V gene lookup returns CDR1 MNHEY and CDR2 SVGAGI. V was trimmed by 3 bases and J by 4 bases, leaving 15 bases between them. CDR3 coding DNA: TGTGCCAGCAGTTATGGGGAGGGGAGGGCCTATGGCTACACCTTC. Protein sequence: CASSYGEGRAYGYTF.

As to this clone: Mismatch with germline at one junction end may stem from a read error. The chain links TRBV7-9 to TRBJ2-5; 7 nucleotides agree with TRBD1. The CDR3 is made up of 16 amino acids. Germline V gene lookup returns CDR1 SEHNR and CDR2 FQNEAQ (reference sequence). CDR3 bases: TGTTCCAGCAGCTTCCCGCCGGGACAGCCTAAAGAGACCCAGTACTTC. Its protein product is CSSSFPPGQPKETQYF.

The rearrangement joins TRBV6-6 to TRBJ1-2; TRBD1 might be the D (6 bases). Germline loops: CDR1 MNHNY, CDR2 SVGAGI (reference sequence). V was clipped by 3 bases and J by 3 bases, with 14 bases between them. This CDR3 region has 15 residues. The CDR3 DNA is TGTGCCAGCAGTTATTGGACAGACCAGGACTATGGCTACACCTTC. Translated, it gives CASSYWTDQDYGYTF.

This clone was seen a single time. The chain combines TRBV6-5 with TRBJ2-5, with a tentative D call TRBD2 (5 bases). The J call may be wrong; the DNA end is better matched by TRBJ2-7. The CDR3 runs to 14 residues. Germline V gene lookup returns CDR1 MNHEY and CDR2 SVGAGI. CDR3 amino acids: CASRAGLMHYEQYF. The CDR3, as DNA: TGTGCCAGCAGAGCCGGACTCATGCACTACGAGCAGTACTTC.

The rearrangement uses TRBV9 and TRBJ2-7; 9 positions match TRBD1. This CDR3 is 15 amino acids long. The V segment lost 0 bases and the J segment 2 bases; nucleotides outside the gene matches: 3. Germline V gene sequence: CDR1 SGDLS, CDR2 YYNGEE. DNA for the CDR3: TGTGCCAGCAGCGTAGGAGGGACAGGGACCTACGAGCAGTACTTC. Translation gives CASSVGGTGTYEQYF.

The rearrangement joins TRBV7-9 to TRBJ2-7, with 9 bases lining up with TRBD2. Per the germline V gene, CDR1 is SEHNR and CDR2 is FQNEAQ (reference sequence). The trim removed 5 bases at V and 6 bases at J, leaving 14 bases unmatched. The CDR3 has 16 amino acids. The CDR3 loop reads CASSPGSKREDLEQYF. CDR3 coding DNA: TGTGCCAGCAGCCCCGGATCTAAGCGGGAGGATCTCGAGCAGTACTTC.

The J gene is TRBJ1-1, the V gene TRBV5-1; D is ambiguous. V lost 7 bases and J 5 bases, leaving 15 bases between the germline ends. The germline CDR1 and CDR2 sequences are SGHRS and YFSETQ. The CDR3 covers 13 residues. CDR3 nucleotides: TGCGCCAGCGCCCTCACGGAGTGGACTGAAGCTTTCTTT. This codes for CASALTEWTEAFF.

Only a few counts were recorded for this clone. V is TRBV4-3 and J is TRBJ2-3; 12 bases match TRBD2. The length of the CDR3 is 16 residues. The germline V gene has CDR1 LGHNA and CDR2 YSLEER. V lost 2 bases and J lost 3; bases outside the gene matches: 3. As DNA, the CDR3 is TGCGCCAGCAGCCAATTGGGGACTAGCGGGACAGATACGCAGTATTTT. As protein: CASSQLGTSGTDTQYF.

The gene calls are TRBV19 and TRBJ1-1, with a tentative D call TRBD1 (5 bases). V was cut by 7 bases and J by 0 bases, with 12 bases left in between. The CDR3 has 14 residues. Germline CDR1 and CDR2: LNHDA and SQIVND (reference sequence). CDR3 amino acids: CASIPAGLNTEAFF. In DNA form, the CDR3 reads TGTGCCAGTATTCCCGCAGGGCTGAACACTGAAGCTTTCTTT.

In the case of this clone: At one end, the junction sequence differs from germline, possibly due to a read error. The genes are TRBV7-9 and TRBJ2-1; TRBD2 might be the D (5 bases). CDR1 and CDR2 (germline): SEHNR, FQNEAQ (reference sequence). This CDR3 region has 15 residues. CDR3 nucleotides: TGTTCCAGCAGCTCCACAAGCGGCTCCTACAATGAGCAGTTCTTC. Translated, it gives CSSSSTSGSYNEQFF.

This CDR3 is CASSPGDRESDTQYF. CDR3 in DNA: TGTGCCAGCAGCCCTGGGGACAGGGAATCAGATACGCAGTATTTT. The V and J genes are TRBV7-9 and TRBJ2-3; TRBD1 matches at 9 bases. With 5 bases clipped from V and 4 bases from J, the junction kept 7 bases outside the gene matches. The CDR3 consists of 15 residues. In germline, CDR1 is SEHNR, CDR2 FQNEAQ (reference sequence).

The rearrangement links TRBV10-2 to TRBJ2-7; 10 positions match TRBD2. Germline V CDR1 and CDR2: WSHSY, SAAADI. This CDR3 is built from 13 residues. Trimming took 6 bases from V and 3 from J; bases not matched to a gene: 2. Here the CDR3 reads CASRASGSYEQYF. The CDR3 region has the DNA TGCGCCAGCAGGGCTAGCGGGAGCTACGAGCAGTACTTC.